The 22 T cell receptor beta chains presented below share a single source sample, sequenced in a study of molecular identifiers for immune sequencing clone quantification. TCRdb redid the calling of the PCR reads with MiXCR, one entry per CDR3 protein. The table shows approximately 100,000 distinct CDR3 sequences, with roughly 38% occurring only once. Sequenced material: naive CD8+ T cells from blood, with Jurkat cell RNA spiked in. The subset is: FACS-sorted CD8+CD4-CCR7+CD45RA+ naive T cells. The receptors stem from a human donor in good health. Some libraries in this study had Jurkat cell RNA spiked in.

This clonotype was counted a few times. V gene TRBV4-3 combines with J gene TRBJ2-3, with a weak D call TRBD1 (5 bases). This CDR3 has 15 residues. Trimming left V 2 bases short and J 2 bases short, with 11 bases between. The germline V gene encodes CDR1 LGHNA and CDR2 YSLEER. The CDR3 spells CASSQWGGATDTQYF. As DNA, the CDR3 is TGCGCCAGCAGCCAATGGGGTGGGGCCACAGATACGCAGTATTTT.

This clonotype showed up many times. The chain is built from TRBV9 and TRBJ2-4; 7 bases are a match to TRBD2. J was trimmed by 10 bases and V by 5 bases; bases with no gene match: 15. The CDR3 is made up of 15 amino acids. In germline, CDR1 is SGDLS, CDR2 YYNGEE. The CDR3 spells CASSQDGSSGNIQYF. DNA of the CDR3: TGTGCCAGCAGTCAAGATGGGTCTAGCGGTAATATTCAGTACTTC.

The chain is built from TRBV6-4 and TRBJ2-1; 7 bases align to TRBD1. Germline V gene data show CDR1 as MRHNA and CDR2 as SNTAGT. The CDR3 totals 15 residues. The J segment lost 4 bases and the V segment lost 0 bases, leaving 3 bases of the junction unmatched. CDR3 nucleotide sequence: TGTGCCAGCAGTGACTCCCCACAGGGGTACAATGAGCAGTTCTTC. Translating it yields CASSDSPQGYNEQFF.

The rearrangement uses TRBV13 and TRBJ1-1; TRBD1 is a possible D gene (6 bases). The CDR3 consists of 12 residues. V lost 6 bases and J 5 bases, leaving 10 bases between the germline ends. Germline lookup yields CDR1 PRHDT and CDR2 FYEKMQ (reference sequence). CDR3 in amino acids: CASSEQGTEAFF. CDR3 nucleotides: TGTGCCAGCAGTGAACAGGGAACTGAAGCTTTCTTT. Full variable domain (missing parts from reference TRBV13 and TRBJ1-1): AAGVIQSPRHLIKEKRETATLKCYPIPRHDTVYWYQQGPGQDPQFLISFYEKMQSDKGSIPDRFSAQQFSDYHSELNMSSLELGDSALYFCASSEQGTEAFFGQGTRLTVV.

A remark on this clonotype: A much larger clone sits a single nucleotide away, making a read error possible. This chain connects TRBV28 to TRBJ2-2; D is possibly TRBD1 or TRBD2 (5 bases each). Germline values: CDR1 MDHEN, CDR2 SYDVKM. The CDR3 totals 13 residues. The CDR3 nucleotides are TGTGCCAGCAGTTACAGGAACACCGGGGAGCTGGTTTTT. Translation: CASSYRNTGELVF. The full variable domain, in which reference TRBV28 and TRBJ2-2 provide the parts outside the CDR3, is DVKVTQSSRYLVKRTGEKVFLECVQDMDHENMFWYRQDPGLGLRLIYFSYDVKMKEKGDIPEGYSVSREKKERFSLILESASTNQTSMYLCASSYRNTGELVFGEGSRLTVL.

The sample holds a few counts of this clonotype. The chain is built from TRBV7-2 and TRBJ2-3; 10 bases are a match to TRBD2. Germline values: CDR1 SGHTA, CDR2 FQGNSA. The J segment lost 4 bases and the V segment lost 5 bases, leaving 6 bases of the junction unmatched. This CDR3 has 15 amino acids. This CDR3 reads CASSHLAGVADTQYF. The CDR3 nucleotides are TGTGCCAGCAGCCATCTAGCGGGGGTGGCAGATACGCAGTATTTT.

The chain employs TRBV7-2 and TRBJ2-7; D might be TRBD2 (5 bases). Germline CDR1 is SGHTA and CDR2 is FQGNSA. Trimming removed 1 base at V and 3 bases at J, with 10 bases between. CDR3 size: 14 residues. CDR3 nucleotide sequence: TGTGCCAGCAGCTTAGTATCGGGGAGCTACGAGCAGTACTTC. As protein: CASSLVSGSYEQYF. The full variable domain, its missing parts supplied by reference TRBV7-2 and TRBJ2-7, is GAGVSQSPSNKVTEKGKDVELRCDPISGHTALYWYRQSLGQGLEFLIYFQGNSAPDKSGLPSDRFSAERTGGSVSTLTIQRTQQEDSAVYLCASSLVSGSYEQYFGPGTRLTVT.

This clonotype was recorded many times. The CDR3 nucleotides read TGTGCCAGCAACAAGGGTTCCGGGGAGCTGTTTTTT. It encodes CASNKGSGELFF. This chain connects TRBV9 to TRBJ2-2; no clear D gene. Trimming cost V 6 bases and J 6 bases, with 9 bases left between them. This CDR3 is built from 12 residues. Germline CDR1 and CDR2: SGDLS and YYNGEE.

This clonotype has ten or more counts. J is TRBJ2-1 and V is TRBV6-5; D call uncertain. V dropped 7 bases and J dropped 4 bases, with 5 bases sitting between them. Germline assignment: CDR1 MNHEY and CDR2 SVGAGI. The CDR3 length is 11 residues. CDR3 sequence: CASMEYNEQFF. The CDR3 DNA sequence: TGTGCCAGCATGGAGTACAATGAGCAGTTCTTC.

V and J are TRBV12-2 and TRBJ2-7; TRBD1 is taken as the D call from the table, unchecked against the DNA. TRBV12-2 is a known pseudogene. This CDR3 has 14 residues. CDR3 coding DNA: TGTGCAAGTCGCTTTTCCAGGGAAGGGGACGAGCAGTACTTC. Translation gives CASRFSREGDEQYF.

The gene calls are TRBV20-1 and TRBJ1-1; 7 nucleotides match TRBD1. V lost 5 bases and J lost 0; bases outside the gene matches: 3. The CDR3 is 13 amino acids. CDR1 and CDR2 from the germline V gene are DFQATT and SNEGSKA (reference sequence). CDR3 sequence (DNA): TGCAGTGCTGAGAGGGGGCTGAACACTGAAGCTTTCTTT. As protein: CSAERGLNTEAFF.

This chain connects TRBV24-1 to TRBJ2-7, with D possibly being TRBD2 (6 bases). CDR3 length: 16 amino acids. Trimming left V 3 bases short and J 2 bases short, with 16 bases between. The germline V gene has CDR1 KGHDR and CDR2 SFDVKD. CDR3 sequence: CATSDPLGGQPYEQYF. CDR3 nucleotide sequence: TGTGCCACCAGTGATCCCCTGGGAGGCCAGCCCTACGAGCAGTACTTC.

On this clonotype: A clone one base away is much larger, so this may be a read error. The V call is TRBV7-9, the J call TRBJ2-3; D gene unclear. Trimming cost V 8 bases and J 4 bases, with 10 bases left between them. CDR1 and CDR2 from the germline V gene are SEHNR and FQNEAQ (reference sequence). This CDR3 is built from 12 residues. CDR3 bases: TGTGCCAGCCGCCCGGCCCCAGATACGCAGTATTTT. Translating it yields CASRPAPDTQYF.

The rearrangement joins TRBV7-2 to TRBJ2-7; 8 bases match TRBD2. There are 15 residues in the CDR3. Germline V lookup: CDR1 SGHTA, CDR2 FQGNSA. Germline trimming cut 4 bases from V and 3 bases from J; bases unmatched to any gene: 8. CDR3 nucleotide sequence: TGTGCCAGCAGCTCCTCGGGACTAGGGGTCTACGAGCAGTACTTC. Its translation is CASSSSGLGVYEQYF.

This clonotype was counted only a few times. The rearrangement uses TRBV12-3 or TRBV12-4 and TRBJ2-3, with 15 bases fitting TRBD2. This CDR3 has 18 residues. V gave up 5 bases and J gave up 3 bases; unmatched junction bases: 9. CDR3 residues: CASSPPGLAGGWTDTQYF. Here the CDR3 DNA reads TGTGCCAGCAGTCCACCGGGACTAGCGGGAGGTTGGACAGATACGCAGTATTTT.

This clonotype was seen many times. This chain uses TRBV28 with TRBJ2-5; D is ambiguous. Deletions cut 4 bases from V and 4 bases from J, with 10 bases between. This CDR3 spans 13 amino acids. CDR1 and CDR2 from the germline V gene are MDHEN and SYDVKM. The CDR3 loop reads CASSSTWGETQYF. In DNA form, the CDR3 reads TGTGCCAGCAGTTCAACATGGGGAGAGACCCAGTACTTC.

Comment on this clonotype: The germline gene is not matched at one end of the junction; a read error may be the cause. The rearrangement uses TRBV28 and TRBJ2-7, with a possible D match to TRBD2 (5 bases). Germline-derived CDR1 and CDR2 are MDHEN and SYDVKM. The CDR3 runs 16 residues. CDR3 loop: CSSCLVRAGGPGEQYF. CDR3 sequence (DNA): TGTTCCAGCTGTTTGGTTCGGGCGGGTGGGCCGGGCGAGCAGTACTTC.

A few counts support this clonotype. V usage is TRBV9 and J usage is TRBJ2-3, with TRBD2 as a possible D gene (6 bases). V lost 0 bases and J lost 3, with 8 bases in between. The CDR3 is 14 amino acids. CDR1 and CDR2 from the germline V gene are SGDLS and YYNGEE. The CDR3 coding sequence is TGTGCCAGCAGCGTAGAGGAGGGTACAGATACGCAGTATTTT. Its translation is CASSVEEGTDTQYF.

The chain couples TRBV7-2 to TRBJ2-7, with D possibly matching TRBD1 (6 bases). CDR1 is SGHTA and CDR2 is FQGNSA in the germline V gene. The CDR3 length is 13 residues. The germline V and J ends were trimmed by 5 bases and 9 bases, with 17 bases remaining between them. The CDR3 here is CASSPGQGTGQYF. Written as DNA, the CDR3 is TGTGCCAGCAGCCCAGGTCAGGGGACCGGGCAGTACTTC.

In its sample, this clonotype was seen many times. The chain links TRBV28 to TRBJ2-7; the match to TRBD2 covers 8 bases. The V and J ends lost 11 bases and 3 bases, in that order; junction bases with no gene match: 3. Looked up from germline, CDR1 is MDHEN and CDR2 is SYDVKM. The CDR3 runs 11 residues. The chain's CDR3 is CAHGGGYEQYF. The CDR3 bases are TGTGCCCACGGGGGGGGCTACGAGCAGTACTTC.

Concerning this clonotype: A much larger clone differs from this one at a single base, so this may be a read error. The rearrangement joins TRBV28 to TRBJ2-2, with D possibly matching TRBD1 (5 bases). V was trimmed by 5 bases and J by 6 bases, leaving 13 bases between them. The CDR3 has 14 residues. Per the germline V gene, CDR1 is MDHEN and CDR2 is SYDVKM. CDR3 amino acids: CASSVPGYPGELFF. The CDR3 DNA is TGTGCCAGCAGTGTACCAGGGTACCCCGGGGAGCTGTTTTTT.

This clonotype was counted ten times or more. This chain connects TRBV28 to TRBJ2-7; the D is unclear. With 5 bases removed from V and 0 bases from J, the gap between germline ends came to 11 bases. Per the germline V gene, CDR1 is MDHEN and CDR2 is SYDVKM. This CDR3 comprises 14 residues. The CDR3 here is CASSVTLSSYEQYF. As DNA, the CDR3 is TGTGCCAGCAGTGTTACGTTAAGCTCCTACGAGCAGTACTTC.